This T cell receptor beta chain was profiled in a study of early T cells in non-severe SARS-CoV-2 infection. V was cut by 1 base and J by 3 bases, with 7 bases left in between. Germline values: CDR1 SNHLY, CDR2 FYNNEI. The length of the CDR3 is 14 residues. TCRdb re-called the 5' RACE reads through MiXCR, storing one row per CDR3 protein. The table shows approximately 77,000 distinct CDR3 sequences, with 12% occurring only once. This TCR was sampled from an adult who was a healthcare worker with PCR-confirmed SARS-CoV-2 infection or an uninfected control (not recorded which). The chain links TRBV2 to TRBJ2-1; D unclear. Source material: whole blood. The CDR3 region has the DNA TGTGCCAGCAGTGAAGGGGGTTACTACAATGAGCAGTTCTTC. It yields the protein CASSEGGYYNEQFF.